The present TCR beta chain was sequenced within a study of T cell changes during pregnancy in multiple sclerosis (dated by TCRdb to the late 2010s). With regard to the full study: The study looked at changes in the T cell repertoire across pregnancy in women with multiple sclerosis.

The library was obtained by the immunoSEQ multiplex PCR assay. TCRdb provides this immuneACCESS table in a form limited to in-frame rearrangements. Some clones are lacking; in checked studies, under half of them reflect an unresolved V gene, and why the rest are absent is not known. Recorded for this sample are about 94,000 clones; 93% of them occurred a single time. The ten top clones hold less than 1% of the sample. The CDR3 has 14 amino acids, counting the end cysteine and phenylalanine. Kept here is only the CDR3 DNA, which spans 42 bases and is read in frame from base 1. As encoded in the germline V gene, CDR1 is MNHNS while CDR2 is SASEGT. Germline trimming: 4 bases from V, 8 bases from J; junction bases outside gene matches: 3. This clone has a single count. The antigen it binds to is not known. No qualities accompany the bases; no much larger clone lies one base away.

The receptor's source is a female donor with multiple sclerosis, enrolled in a pregnancy study. This specimen was peripheral blood, taken after pregnancy. The chain employs TRBV6-1 and TRBJ2-1; TRBD2 lines up with 12 middle nucleotides. The CDR3 has the sequence CASSALAGGYEQFF. The DNA sequence is given as TGTGCCAGCAGTGCCCTAGCGGGAGGGTATGAGCAGTTCTTC.